This T cell receptor beta chain stems from a study of OX40 agonist ivuxolimab in advanced cancers. About the study: Age averaged around 60 years (range about 23 to 85), and 82.7% were male.

Of note for this clone: The antigen is undetermined.

Regarding the study as a whole: Certain nonresponders likewise exhibited a low normalized T-cell clonal expansion.

The table came from immunoSEQ multiplex PCR; TCRdb's copy has only in-frame clones and leaves some out. Of roughly 70,000 clones in the sample, roughly four fifths were seen once. The CDR3 consists of 17 residues. Germline trimming cut 4 bases from V and 4 bases from J; bases unmatched to any gene: 7. The V gene's germline CDR1 is MNHEY and CDR2 SMNVEV (reference sequence). Autoimmune disease history or systemic immunosuppression meant exclusion. Sequences were derived from CD4+ or CD8+ T cells sorted from blood, sampled in a trial of the OX40 agonist ivuxolimab. This sequence joins TRBV27 and TRBJ2-1, with TRBD2 matching over 13 bases. The sequence was collected from an adult with an advanced solid tumor such as melanoma, head and neck, liver or kidney cancer. Here the CDR3 DNA reads TGTGCCAGCAGTTCGCCCCTACTAGCGGGAGGGTACAATGAGCAGTTCTTC. This codes for CASSSPLLAGGYNEQFF.